This is a list of T cell receptor beta chains from one sample in a study of shared clonotypes between healthy human individuals. Data came from immunoSEQ multiplex PCR; TCRdb stores just in-frame clones and leaves some out. The table lists around 1 million clones, 70% to 85% of them singletons. Sequencing was carried out using memory CD4+ T cells sorted from blood. The receptors originated from a young man in good health. Both conserved end residues are part of each CDR3. Each record gives: V gene, CDR3 protein.

TRBV4-1 CASSPSYAPKVNEQFF
TRBV7-9 CASSLASSPLHF
TRBV5-5 CASSDYRGRSGNTIYF
TRBV30 CAWSREGARRDYGYTF
TRBV6-1 CASTSHGASSTQYF
TRBV2 CASRFGGELFF
TRBV5-6 CASSLGRPYTGELFF
TRBV19 CASTSDRAGANVLTF
TRBV7-9 CASSLAMPGTHQETQYF
TRBV5-4 CASSPPGANSYEQYF
TRBV7-2 CASSLEMGPGELFF